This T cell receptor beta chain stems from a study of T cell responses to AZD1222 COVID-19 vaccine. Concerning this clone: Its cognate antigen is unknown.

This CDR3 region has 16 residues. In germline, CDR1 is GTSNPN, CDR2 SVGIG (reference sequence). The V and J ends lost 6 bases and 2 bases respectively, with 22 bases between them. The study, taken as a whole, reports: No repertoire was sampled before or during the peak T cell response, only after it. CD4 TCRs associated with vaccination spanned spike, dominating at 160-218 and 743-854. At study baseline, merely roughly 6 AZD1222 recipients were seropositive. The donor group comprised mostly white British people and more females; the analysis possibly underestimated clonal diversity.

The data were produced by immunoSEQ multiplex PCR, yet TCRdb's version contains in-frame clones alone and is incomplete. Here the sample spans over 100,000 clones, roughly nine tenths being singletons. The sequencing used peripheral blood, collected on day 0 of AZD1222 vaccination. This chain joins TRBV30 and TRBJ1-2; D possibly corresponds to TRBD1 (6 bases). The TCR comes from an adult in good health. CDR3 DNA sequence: TGTGCCTGTTCCATCTCAGTCGGGGGGCGCAACTATGGCTACACCTTC. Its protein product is CACSISVGGRNYGYTF.